The 10 T cell receptor beta chains given below trace back to one sample, sequenced in a study of blood T cell repertoires in COVID-19. Clones were sequenced by immunoSEQ multiplex PCR, and TCRdb holds only the in-frame ones, with some missing. The repertoire holds about 140,000 clones, with 60% to 80% as singletons. Sequenced input: PBMCs or T cells enriched from blood (not recorded which). Receptors originate from a woman between 45 and 60 years old who had recovered from COVID-19.

This sequence joins TRBV3-1 (or the pseudogene TRBV3-2) and TRBJ2-7, with D possibly TRBD1 on 6 matching bases. CDR1 and CDR2 (germline): LGHDT, YNNKEL (reference sequence). V was clipped by 0 bases and J by 3 bases, with 9 bases between them. The length of the CDR3 is 14 residues. Written as DNA, the CDR3 is TGTGCCAGCAGCCAAGAAGGGGGTAGCTACGAGCAGTACTTC. It yields the protein CASSQEGGSYEQYF.

V is TRBV13 and J is TRBJ2-2, with D tentatively TRBD2 (6 bases). Trimming shortened V by 2 bases and J by 2 bases, and 12 bases separated the two germline ends. CDR1 and CDR2 from the germline V gene are PRHDT and FYEKMQ (reference sequence). The CDR3 contains 16 residues. CDR3: CASSLSRGANTGELFF. In DNA, the CDR3 is TGTGCCAGCAGCTTAAGTCGCGGGGCAAACACCGGGGAGCTGTTTTTT.

The chain links TRBV5-1 to TRBJ1-1; TRBD1 agrees at 7 bases. CDR3 length equals 14 residues. Trimming cost V 5 bases and J 1 base; bases outside gene matches: 5. CDR1 is SGHRS and CDR2 is YFSETQ in the germline V gene. DNA for the CDR3: TGCGCCAGCAGTCCCGGGACAGCGAACACTGAAGCTTTCTTT. Its protein is CASSPGTANTEAFF. Full variable domain (rest looked up from reference TRBV5-1 and TRBJ1-1): KAGVTQTPRYLIKTRGQQVTLSCSPISGHRSVSWYQQTPGQGLQFLFEYFSETQRNKGNFPGRFSGRQFSNSRSEMNVSTLELGDSALYLCASSPGTANTEAFFGQGTRLTVV.

The chain couples TRBV27 to TRBJ2-7, with TRBD2 identical over 13 bases. CDR1 and CDR2 from the germline V gene are MNHEY and SMNVEV (reference sequence). The CDR3 totals 16 residues. J was trimmed by 6 bases and V by 6 bases; bases with no gene match: 11. CDR3 DNA: TGTGCCAGCAGCCCAAGGGGGACTAGCGGGACTGGCGAGCAGTACTTC. Encoded protein: CASSPRGTSGTGEQYF.

The rearrangement links TRBV3-1 (or the pseudogene TRBV3-2) to TRBJ2-7, with 10 bases fitting TRBD2. The CDR3 spans 14 residues. V dropped 6 bases and J dropped 1; count of bases not matched to a gene: 3. Germline loops: CDR1 LGHDT, CDR2 YNNKEL (reference sequence). The CDR3 sequence: CASRRTSGSYEQYF. The CDR3 DNA reads TGTGCCAGCAGACGGACTAGCGGATCCTACGAGCAGTACTTC.

The chain recombines TRBV5-4 with TRBJ1-6; 7 nucleotides match TRBD1. Per germline, CDR1 SGHNT and CDR2 YYREEE (reference sequence). V dropped 1 base and J dropped 10; count of bases not matched to a gene: 5. The CDR3 is made up of 14 amino acids. CDR3 residues: CASSLQDRLSPLHF. As DNA, the CDR3 is TGTGCCAGCAGCTTGCAGGACAGGTTATCACCCCTCCACTTT.

The DNA of the CDR3 is TGTGCCAGCAGCTCATCCCGGGACAGGCTCCCTAACGAGCAGTACTTC. Translation: CASSSSRDRLPNEQYF. V gene TRBV28 combines with J gene TRBJ2-7; TRBD1 agrees at 8 bases. V lost 6 bases, J lost 5 bases, and 15 bases stayed unmatched. Germline CDR1 and CDR2: MDHEN and SYDVKM. This CDR3 contains 16 residues.

The genes are TRBV2 and TRBJ2-3, with TRBD2 identical over 8 bases. J was trimmed by 4 bases and V by 5 bases; bases with no gene match: 14. The V gene's germline CDR1 is SNHLY and CDR2 FYNNEI. The CDR3 extends over 17 amino acids. CDR3 coding DNA: TGTGCCAGCAGTAGAGGTGGCGGCGGGGGGCTGGCAGATACGCAGTATTTT. It is translated as CASSRGGGGGLADTQYF.

This chain uses TRBV7-9 with TRBJ2-3, with a tentative D call TRBD2 (5 bases). The germline CDR1 and CDR2 sequences are SEHNR and FQNEAQ (reference sequence). V was trimmed by 8 bases and J by 9 bases, leaving 9 bases between them. The CDR3 has 10 amino acids. This CDR3 reads CASGGATQYF. The DNA of the CDR3 is TGTGCCAGCGGAGGTGCCACGCAGTATTTT.

The chain employs TRBV6-2 or TRBV6-3 and TRBJ2-1; D is undetermined. This CDR3 spans 13 amino acids. V lost 3 bases and J 3 bases, leaving 6 bases between the germline ends. CDR1 MNHEY and CDR2 SVGEGT come from the germline V gene. This chain's CDR3 is CASSYSSYNEQFF. The DNA of the CDR3 is TGTGCCAGCAGTTATTCTAGCTACAATGAGCAGTTCTTC.